This is a list of T cell receptor beta chains from one sample in a study of T cells in pancreatic ductal adenocarcinoma. Measured with immunoSEQ multiplex PCR; TCRdb has only the in-frame clones, and not every one. This table has 2,000 to 3,000 clones, nearly 75% appearing once. The specimen was pancreatic tumor tissue. The receptor source for this set is a human donor with pancreatic ductal adenocarcinoma. Both conserved end residues are part of each CDR3. A D gene is named only where the DNA matches it firmly. Some rows have no size entry. The others give once, few or many, or a class for an expanded clone.

TRBV7-9	TRBD1	-	TRBJ2-4	TGTGCCAGCAGCTTAGATCAGGGGGAAGCCAAAAACATTCAGTACTTC	CASSLDQGEAKNIQYF
TRBV5-1	-	-	TRBJ2-1	TGCGCCAGCAGCTTGGGACTAGGGGCAGGCGATGAGCAGTTCTTC	CASSLGLGAGDEQFF
TRBV5-5	-	-	TRBJ2-3	TGTGCCAGCAGCTCATTGGGGGCGCGCACAGATACGCAGTATTTT	CASSSLGARTDTQYF
TRBV6-9	-	-	TRBJ1-6	TGTGCCAGCAGTGCCCGGGGAAGGAGTTCACCCCTCCACTTT	CASSARGRSSPLHF
TRBV30	-	once	TRBJ1-1	TGTGCCTGGACCCCAAATCAGGGGATGTGGAACACTGAAGCTTTCTTT	CAWTPNQGMWNTEAFF
TRBV7-3	-	-	TRBJ1-4	TGTGCCAGCAGCCTAACAGCGAATGAAAAACTGTTTTTT	CASSLTANEKLFF
TRBV10-3	-	-	TRBJ1-6	TGTGCCATCAGTGAGTCCCGACAGGCTGGGAATTCACCCCTCCACTTT	CAISESRQAGNSPLHF
TRBV7-8	TRBD2	-	TRBJ2-3	TGTGCCAGCAGCTTGAGAATGCTAGCGGAGGGGTTTGCAGATACGCAGTATTTT	CASSLRMLAEGFADTQYF
TRBV19	-	large	TRBJ2-1	TGTGCCAGTAGTATGAATTGGCTAGGGGGGCATGAGCAGTTCTTC	CASSMNWLGGHEQFF
TRBV2	TRBD1	-	TRBJ2-3	TGTGCCAGCAGTGCCGGACAGGGGTACACAGATACGCAGTATTTT	CASSAGQGYTDTQYF
TRBV6-9	-	few	TRBJ2-7	TGTGCCAGCAGTTACCTCGATAACTACAAGCAGTACTTC	CASSYLDNYKQYF
TRBV30	TRBD1	few	TRBJ1-5	TGTGCCTGGGGGACAGGGGGCGCGGGTCAGCCCCAGCATTTT	CAWGTGGAGQPQHF
TRBV18	-	-	TRBJ2-2	TGTGCCAGCTCACCACTAGCAGGGGAGGCGAACACCGGGGAGCTGTTTTTT	CASSPLAGEANTGELFF
TRBV7-2	-	-	TRBJ2-3	TGTGCCAGCACCCTTCGACGGGCATCCAGCACAGATACGCAGTATTTT	CASTLRRASSTDTQYF
TRBV4-3	-	-	TRBJ2-2	TGCGCCAGCAGCCAAGATGGTGCAGGGGTGGAGCTGTTTTTT	CASSQDGAGVELFF
TRBV6-5	-	-	TRBJ1-3	TGTGCCAGCAGGGGCAGGAGTCTCTCTGGAAACACCATATATTTT	CASRGRSLSGNTIYF